These T cell receptor beta chains were read from a single sample in a study of blood T cell repertoires in COVID-19. The protocol was immunoSEQ multiplex PCR, while the TCRdb copy is restricted to in-frame clones and leaves out a portion. The data hold roughly 250,000 clones, with about 80% observed a single time. The specimen was peripheral blood. Source of these receptors: a person aged 70 to 79 with COVID-19, enrolled during active disease. CDR3s include the opening cysteine and the closing phenylalanine or tryptophan. The order of the fields is V gene, J gene, clone size, CDR3 protein. Rows give clone size only sometimes, using once, few, many, or a class for an expanded clone.

TRBV28	TRBJ1-2	few	CASSLSTGFLGEGWYGYTF
TRBV7-8	TRBJ1-2	-	CASSLYIPRGDYGYTF
TRBV7-9	TRBJ2-3	-	CASSFLSGRADTQYF
TRBV5-1	TRBJ2-1	-	CASSLGTSGRLFDNEQFF
TRBV9	TRBJ2-6	-	CASSVSGSQRRSSGANVLTF
TRBV7-2	TRBJ1-1	-	CASRSPGQMNTEAFF
TRBV9	TRBJ2-5	-	CASSVEGTGQETQYF
TRBV6-2/TRBV6-3	TRBJ2-5	-	CASNPLGQGTGTQYF
TRBV4-2	TRBJ1-6	-	CASSQDGIRGNSPLHF
TRBV3-1/TRBV3-2	TRBJ2-1	-	CASSQFGGGVPYNEQFF
TRBV2	TRBJ1-2	-	CASSPTGARGYTF
TRBV5-1	TRBJ1-2	-	CASSFEGADGYTF
TRBV30	TRBJ2-1	-	CAWNGIHPGNEQFF
TRBV3-1/TRBV3-2	TRBJ1-3	-	CASSQDRGPGNTIYF
TRBV7-2	TRBJ2-1	few	CASSFSRGGYNEQFF
TRBV7-9	TRBJ1-2	-	CASSLSGDRGRGTFGYTF
TRBV24-1	TRBJ1-1	-	CATSDPGNTEAFF
TRBV7-9	TRBJ1-1	-	CASSLGDPGGFTEAFF
TRBV28	TRBJ1-2	-	CASSSRRGYGYTF
TRBV2	TRBJ2-7	-	CATTRDRGSGEQYF
TRBV9	TRBJ2-5	-	CASSVDPAGAVEETQYF
TRBV19	TRBJ1-5	once	CASSMGDARVGKPQHF
TRBV29-1	TRBJ2-3	-	CSVGHTDTQYF
TRBV9	TRBJ2-1	-	CASSAGLFLNEQFF
TRBV11-2	TRBJ2-1	-	CASSLQAGYNEQFF
TRBV3-1/TRBV3-2	TRBJ1-1	-	CASSQGHNTEAFF
TRBV10-3	TRBJ2-3	-	CAIGQFPRTDTQYF
TRBV27	TRBJ2-6	-	CASSLSAVGWQGYSGANVLTF
TRBV7-9	TRBJ2-3	-	CASSFRGGDTDTQYF
TRBV4-3	TRBJ1-2	-	CASSPGGGRGGYTF